This TCR beta chain was recovered during a study of blood T cells in healthy people across ages. Total RNA, at least 6 micrograms per sample, came from PBMCs. Together with a sample-barcoded 5' primer, a J-beta primer mix was included in a second PCR lasting about 6 to 11 cycles. TCRdb re-derived calls from the 5' RACE reads in MiXCR, one entry per CDR3 protein. The sample has approximately 1.5 million distinct CDR3 sequences, under 55% seen once. The CDR3 totals 16 residues. Germline CDR1 is LGHNA and CDR2 is YSLEER. After removal of 4 bases from V and 7 bases from J, the junction contained 13 bases not matched to a gene. This clonotype was counted a few times.

This TCR was sampled from a woman aged 18-29 years in good health. The chain joins TRBV4-3 to TRBJ2-1; 7 bases fit TRBD1. The sequencing sample was made of blood. CDR3 sequence: CASSLKKGAGWNEQFF. As DNA, the CDR3 is TGCGCCAGCAGCCTTAAGAAGGGGGCAGGGTGGAATGAGCAGTTCTTC.